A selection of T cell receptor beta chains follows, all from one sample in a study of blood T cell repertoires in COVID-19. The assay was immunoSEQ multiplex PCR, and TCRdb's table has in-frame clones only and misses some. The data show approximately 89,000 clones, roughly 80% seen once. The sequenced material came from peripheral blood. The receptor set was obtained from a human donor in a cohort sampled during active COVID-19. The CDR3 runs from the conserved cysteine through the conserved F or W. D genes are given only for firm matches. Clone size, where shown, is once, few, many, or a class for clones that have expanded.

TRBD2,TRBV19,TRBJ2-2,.,TGTGCCAGTAGTATGGGACTACCCACCGGGGAGCTGTTTTTT,CASSMGLPTGELFF
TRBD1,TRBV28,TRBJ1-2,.,TGTGCCAGCAGTTTTGGGGACAGGTGGGGTTTCGGCTACACCTTC,CASSFGDRWGFGYTF
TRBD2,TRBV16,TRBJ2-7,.,TGTGCCAGCAGCCAATGGTCCGGGAGGGACTACGAGCAGTACTTC,CASSQWSGRDYEQYF
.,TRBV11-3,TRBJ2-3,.,TGTGCCAGCTCTAAGTCTGAGGCCACAGATACGCAGTATTTT,CASSKSEATDTQYF
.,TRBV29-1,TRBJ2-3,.,TGCAGCGTGGAGATGGCAGCTGATCCCACAGATACGCAGTATTTT,CSVEMAADPTDTQYF
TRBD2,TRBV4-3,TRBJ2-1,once,TGCGCCAGCAGCCGCCAGCGGGAGGGCAATGAGCAGTTCTTC,CASSRQREGNEQFF
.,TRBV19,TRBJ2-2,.,TGTGCCAGTAGTAGGGGGGACAGAACCGGGGAGCTGTTTTTT,CASSRGDRTGELFF
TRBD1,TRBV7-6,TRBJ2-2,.,TGTGCCAGCAGCTTACGGACAGGGGGCGCGTTGAGAAACGCCGGGGAGCTGTTTTTT,CASSLRTGGALRNAGELFF
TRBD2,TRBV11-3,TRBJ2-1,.,TGTGCCAGCAGCCCCAGCCGACTAGCGGAGCAGTTCTTC,CASSPSRLAEQFF
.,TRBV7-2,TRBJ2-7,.,TGTGCCAGCAGCTTGGGGGGCCTGGGACGACAGGGCTACGAGCAGTACTTC,CASSLGGLGRQGYEQYF
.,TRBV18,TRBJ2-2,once,TGTGCCAGCTCACCGACAGGCAGGACCGGGGAGCTGTTTTTT,CASSPTGRTGELFF
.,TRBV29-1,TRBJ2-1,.,TGCAGCGTTGAAAGGAGCTATGAGCAGTTCTTC,CSVERSYEQFF
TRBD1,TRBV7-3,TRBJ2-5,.,TGTGCCAGCAGCCCCTCTAGGACAGGGGCTCAAGAGACCCAGTACTTC,CASSPSRTGAQETQYF
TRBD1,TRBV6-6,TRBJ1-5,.,TGTGCCAGCAATCAACAGGGGGCGAGCAATCAGCCCCAGCATTTT,CASNQQGASNQPQHF
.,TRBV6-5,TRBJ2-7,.,TGTGCCAGCAGGACAGGTTACGAGCAGTACTTC,CASRTGYEQYF
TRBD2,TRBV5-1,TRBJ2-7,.,TGCGCCAGCAACCAGCGGGAACCCTCCTACGAGCAGTACTTC,CASNQREPSYEQYF
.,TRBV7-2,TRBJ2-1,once,TGTGCCAGCAGCCCGTATAATTACAATGAGCAGTTCTTC,CASSPYNYNEQFF
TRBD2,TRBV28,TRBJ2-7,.,TGTGCCAGCAGAACCTCACTGGGGACTAGCGTCTCCTACGAGCAGTACTTC,CASRTSLGTSVSYEQYF
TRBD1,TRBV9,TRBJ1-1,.,TGTGCCAGCAGCGAGAGGACAGGGATGAACACTGAAGCTTTCTTT,CASSERTGMNTEAFF
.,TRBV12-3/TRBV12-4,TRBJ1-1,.,TGTGCCAGCAGTTTAGCTGGGAGGGGTGAAGCTTTCTTT,CASSLAGRGEAFF
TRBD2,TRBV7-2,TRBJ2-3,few,TGTGCCAGCAGCTTAGGATCTCTACTAGCGGGAGGGGCAGATACGCAGTATTTT,CASSLGSLLAGGADTQYF
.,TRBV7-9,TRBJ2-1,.,TGTGCCAGCAGCCCCGATACCGGGACATACAATGAGCAGTTCTTC,CASSPDTGTYNEQFF
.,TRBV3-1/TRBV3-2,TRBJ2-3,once,TGTGCCAGCAGCCAGCCCTTCGGTACGCAGTATTTT,CASSQPFGTQYF
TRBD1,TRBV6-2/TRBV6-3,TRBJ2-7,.,TGTGCCAGCAGTCTAAGACAGGGTACCTACGAGCAGTACTTC,CASSLRQGTYEQYF
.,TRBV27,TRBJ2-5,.,TGTGCCAGCAGTTCCTCCCTGAGGGGGGAGACCCAGTACTTC,CASSSSLRGETQYF
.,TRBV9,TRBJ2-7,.,TGTGCCAGCAGCGTAGACGGGGTCTACGAGCAGTACTTC,CASSVDGVYEQYF
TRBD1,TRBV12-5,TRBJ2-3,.,TGTGCTAGTGGTTTGGGACAGGGGCCAACCTTCACAGATACGCAGTATTTT,CASGLGQGPTFTDTQYF
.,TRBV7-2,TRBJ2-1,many,TGTGCCAGCAGGAAGACAGGTCCGGAGTACAATGAGCAGTTCTTC,CASRKTGPEYNEQFF
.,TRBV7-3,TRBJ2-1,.,TGTGCCAGCAGCTTAAGGGGAGCGGTATCCTACAATGAGCAGTTCTTC,CASSLRGAVSYNEQFF
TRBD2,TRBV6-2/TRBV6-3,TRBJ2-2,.,TGTGCCAGCAGTCCCTGGACTAGTGGGAACACCGGGGAGCTGTTTTTT,CASSPWTSGNTGELFF
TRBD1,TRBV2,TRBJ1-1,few,TGTGCCAGCACTCGGACAGGAAACACTGAAGCTTTCTTT,CASTRTGNTEAFF
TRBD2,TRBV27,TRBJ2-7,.,TGTGCCAGCAGTTCCACGGGACTAGCGGGATCCTACGAGCAGTACTTC,CASSSTGLAGSYEQYF
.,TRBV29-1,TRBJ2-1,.,TGCAGCGTTGAAGATTGGGCAGAAACCTACAATGAGCAGTTCTTC,CSVEDWAETYNEQFF
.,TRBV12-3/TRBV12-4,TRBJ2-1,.,TGTGCCAGCAGTTTGAGGGATGAGCAGTTCTTC,CASSLRDEQFF